This note documents a single T cell receptor (beta chain) sequence. Its antigen remains unidentified. TCRdb reanalyzed the 5' RACE reads and collapses them to one entry per CDR3 protein, without DNA. This table holds about 150,000 distinct CDR3 sequences. CDR1 and CDR2 (germline): LNHDA, SQIVND (reference sequence). The CDR3 spans 16 residues. These data originate in a study of T cells expressing NK-cell markers. Study at large: Within the sequenced cohort of eight donors, seven exhibited HCMV seropositivity and one was seronegative.

Study results and caveats: Dominant NKG2C+ clonotypes in 6 or 7 donors made up about 1.0-7.0% of CD8+ T cells.

V and J are TRBV19 and TRBJ2-3; TCRdb reports TRBD1, a call that lacks DNA to check it against. This clonotype was obtained from a man aged 18 to 29 in good health. Specimen: blood T cells: a sorted CD56 or NKG2C T cell subset, CD4+ or CD8+ T cells, or bulk PBMC T cells (not recorded which). CDR3 in amino acids: CASSIFYRESTDTQYF.